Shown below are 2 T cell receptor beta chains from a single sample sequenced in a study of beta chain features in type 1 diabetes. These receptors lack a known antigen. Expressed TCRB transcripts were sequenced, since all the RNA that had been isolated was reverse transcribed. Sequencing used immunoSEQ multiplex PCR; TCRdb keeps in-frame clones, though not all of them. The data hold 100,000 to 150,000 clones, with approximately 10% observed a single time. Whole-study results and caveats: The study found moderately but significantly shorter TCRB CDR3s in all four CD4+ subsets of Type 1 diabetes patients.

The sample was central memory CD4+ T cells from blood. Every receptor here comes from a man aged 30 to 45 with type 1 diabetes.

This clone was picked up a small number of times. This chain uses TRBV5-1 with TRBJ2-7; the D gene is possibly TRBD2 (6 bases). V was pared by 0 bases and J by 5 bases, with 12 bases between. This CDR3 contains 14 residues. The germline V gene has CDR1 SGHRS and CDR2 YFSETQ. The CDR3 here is CASSLAGEWNEQYF. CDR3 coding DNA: TGCGCCAGCAGCTTGGCGGGGGAGTGGAACGAGCAGTACTTC.

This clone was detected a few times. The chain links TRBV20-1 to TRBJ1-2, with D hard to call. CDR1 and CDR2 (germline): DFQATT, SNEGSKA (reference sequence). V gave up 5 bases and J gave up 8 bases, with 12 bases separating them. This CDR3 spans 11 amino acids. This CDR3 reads CSAPRGGGYTF. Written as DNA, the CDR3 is TGCAGTGCTCCTAGAGGAGGGGGCTACACCTTC.